The entry below describes one T cell receptor (beta chain). In the original analysis: Cell counts per sample came from amplifying reference gene primers. Here immunoSEQ multiplex PCR was the method, and the copy in TCRdb shows in-frame clones only, minus some. Clone size and V and J calls were adopted from that table, with D and trimming inferred from the DNA. The table shows some 100,000 clones, with roughly 76% occurring only once. This specimen belongs to a study of blood T cell repertoires in COVID-19. Study-wide background: COVID-19 samples, acute and convalescent, were from the United States, Italy and Spain. T cells, B-cell-depleted T cells, or PBMCs provided the cDNA or gDNA that served as material.

V shed 6 bases, J shed 8 bases, and the junction held 4 bases outside the gene matches. Germline V CDR1 and CDR2: MNHNY, SVGAGI (reference sequence). The CDR3 totals 14 residues. The chain carries TRBV6-6 and TRBJ1-6; 10 positions match TRBD1. Sequencing used peripheral blood. This receptor was taken from a human donor in a cohort sampled during active COVID-19. CDR3: CASSRTGGDSPLHF. The DNA of the CDR3 is TGTGCCAGCAGCCGGACAGGGGGGGATTCACCCCTCCACTTT.